Listed below are T cell receptor beta chains from one sample, sequenced in a study of blood T cell repertoires in COVID-19. TCRdb's copy holds only in-frame clones and misses some; the assay was immunoSEQ multiplex PCR. The table records 100,000 or so clones, approximately 87% of them present only once. The sequenced material came from peripheral blood. Every receptor here comes from a human donor in a cohort sampled during active COVID-19. CDR3s include the opening cysteine and the closing phenylalanine or tryptophan. The D gene is left open where the match is weak. Expanded clones get a size class; other rows say once, few or many, or leave the size out.

V gene	clone size	J gene	D gene	CDR3 DNA	CDR3 protein
TRBV27	-	TRBJ2-1	TRBD2	TGTGCCAGCAGTTTACTGGACGGGGGGGAGCAGTTCTTC	CASSLLDGGEQFF
TRBV6-5	-	TRBJ2-7	-	TGTGCCAGCACCGCTAACTACGAGCAGTACTTC	CASTANYEQYF
TRBV25-1	-	TRBJ1-5	TRBD1	TGTGCCAGCAGTGCCCTACAGGGGGAGAATCAGCCCCAGCATTTT	CASSALQGENQPQHF
TRBV12-5	-	TRBJ1-5	-	TGTGCTAGTGGTTTGGCTGTCGACAGTCCGGGTTACAATCAGCCCCAGCATTTT	CASGLAVDSPGYNQPQHF
TRBV7-2	-	TRBJ1-2	TRBD1	TGTGCCAGCAGCCGGGACAGGGGGCCCTATGGCTACACCTTC	CASSRDRGPYGYTF
TRBV11-3	-	TRBJ2-3	TRBD2	TGTGCCAGCAGCGGCCGGACTAGCGGGGGCTACCGTATGGATACGCAGTATTTT	CASSGRTSGGYRMDTQYF
TRBV19	-	TRBJ2-1	TRBD2	TGTGCCAGTACCCGTCCCGGGGGGAACAATGAGCAGTTCTTC	CASTRPGGNNEQFF
TRBV18	-	TRBJ2-1	TRBD2	TGTGCCAGCTCGCGGGAGATCGGATCAAATGAGCAGTTCTTC	CASSREIGSNEQFF
TRBV9	-	TRBJ1-4	-	TGTGCCAGCAGCGTAACCGGGACAAGGAATGAAAAACTGTTTTTT	CASSVTGTRNEKLFF
TRBV5-1	-	TRBJ2-3	-	TGCGCCAGCAGCTTCACAGGGGGGGGCACAGATACGCAGTATTTT	CASSFTGGGTDTQYF
TRBV5-1	-	TRBJ1-1	TRBD1	TGCGCCAGCAGCAGGGACAGGGGTATTACTGAAGCTTTCTTT	CASSRDRGITEAFF
TRBV29-1	-	TRBJ1-2	TRBD1	TGCAGCGTTCGGACAGGGTTTGTCTATGGCTACACCTTC	CSVRTGFVYGYTF
TRBV6-1	-	TRBJ2-1	TRBD2	TGTGCCAGCAGTGTACAGGGACTAGCGGGCTACAATGAGCAGTTCTTC	CASSVQGLAGYNEQFF
TRBV5-1	-	TRBJ1-3	-	TGCGCCAGCAGGCGTAACACCATATATTTT	CASRRNTIYF
TRBV28	once	TRBJ2-6	-	TGTGCCAGCAGTTCACTCCTCGGGGTTGGGGCCAACGTCCTGACTTTC	CASSSLLGVGANVLTF
TRBV7-2	-	TRBJ2-2	TRBD2	TGTGCCAGCAGCGGATCAGCGGGAGTGGAGCTGTTTTTT	CASSGSAGVELFF
TRBV6-5	-	TRBJ2-7	-	TGTGCCAGCAGTTACTCGAGCTCAGGTTCCCCCTACGAGCAGTACTTC	CASSYSSSGSPYEQYF
TRBV4-3	few	TRBJ2-4	-	TGCGCCAGCAGCCGAACCCAGGGGTTCAAAAACATTCAGTACTTC	CASSRTQGFKNIQYF
TRBV19	-	TRBJ2-1	TRBD2	TGTGCCAGTACCAAGGGGACTAGCGGGAGCTATGAGCAGTTCTTC	CASTKGTSGSYEQFF
TRBV29-1	few	TRBJ2-7	-	TGCAGCGTTGAGGGGACTGGCGGAGCCTACGAGCAGTACTTC	CSVEGTGGAYEQYF
TRBV6-6	-	TRBJ1-2	TRBD1	TGTGCCAGCAGTCGGGACAGGTTTGGCTACACCTTC	CASSRDRFGYTF
TRBV7-8	-	TRBJ2-7	-	TGTGCCAGCAGCTTAGGAGGGCCTGCCTACGAGCAGTACTTC	CASSLGGPAYEQYF
TRBV18	-	TRBJ2-5	-	TGTGCCAGCTCACCAAGCTCAGAGACCCAGTACTTC	CASSPSSETQYF
TRBV20-1	-	TRBJ1-5	-	TGCAGTGCTAGTGACAGGTATAGCAATCAGCCCCAGCATTTT	CSASDRYSNQPQHF
TRBV5-4	-	TRBJ2-5	-	TGTGCCAGCAGCTCCCGGGACTTCCAAGAGACCCAGTACTTC	CASSSRDFQETQYF
TRBV18	-	TRBJ2-7	TRBD2	TGTGCCAGCTCACAACGACTAGGACTAGCGGGAGCCGGGGAGCAGTACTTC	CASSQRLGLAGAGEQYF
TRBV5-1	-	TRBJ1-2	TRBD1	TGCGCCAGCAGCGAATGGACAGGGGATGGCTACACCTTC	CASSEWTGDGYTF
TRBV5-1	-	TRBJ1-1	TRBD1	TGCGCCAGCAGCTTACAGGGGGGAGGGGTAAGCACTGAAGCTTTCTTT	CASSLQGGGVSTEAFF
TRBV19	once	TRBJ1-1	-	TGTGCCAGTAGTAGAACAGGGTCCAACACTGAAGCTTTCTTT	CASSRTGSNTEAFF
TRBV19	-	TRBJ2-6	TRBD2	TGTGCCAGTAGTCCGAGACTAGCGGGGACCTCTGGGGCCAACGTCCTGACTTTC	CASSPRLAGTSGANVLTF
TRBV4-1	-	TRBJ1-2	TRBD1	TGCGCCAGCAGCCAATGGACAGGGGATAACTATGGCTACACCTTC	CASSQWTGDNYGYTF
TRBV5-1	-	TRBJ2-7	TRBD1	TGCGCCAGCAGCTTGCTGGGACAGGGGAATTCCTACGAGCAGTACTTC	CASSLLGQGNSYEQYF
TRBV19	few	TRBJ1-1	TRBD1	TGTGCCAGTAGCCCCGGGACAGATTTTGTGAACACTGAAGCTTTCTTT	CASSPGTDFVNTEAFF
TRBV6-2/TRBV6-3	-	TRBJ2-7	TRBD2	TGTGCCAGCAGTTACTCAGCGGGAGGGGCCTACGAGCAGTACTTC	CASSYSAGGAYEQYF
TRBV7-6	-	TRBJ1-5	-	TGTGCCAGCAGCCCAGGGGATCAGCCCCAGCATTTT	CASSPGDQPQHF
TRBV3-1/TRBV3-2	-	TRBJ2-3	TRBD2	TGTGCCAGCAGCCGGGGACTAGCGGGGGGCCGTCCGGGCACAGATACGCAGTATTTT	CASSRGLAGGRPGTDTQYF
TRBV29-1	once	TRBJ2-7	-	TGCAGCGTGAGCAGGGGTCCCGGCAACGAGCAGTACTTC	CSVSRGPGNEQYF
TRBV19	-	TRBJ1-2	TRBD1	TGTGCCAGTAGTTCAGACAGGGAGCGTGGCTACACCTTC	CASSSDRERGYTF
TRBV7-9	-	TRBJ2-7	TRBD1	TGTGCCAGCAGCTTAGAGGGACAGGGCTCCGAGCAGTACTTC	CASSLEGQGSEQYF
TRBV7-2	-	TRBJ1-1	-	TGTGCCAGCAGCTTCAGGCAGGGAGGAACTGAAGCTTTCTTT	CASSFRQGGTEAFF
TRBV3-1/TRBV3-2	-	TRBJ1-1	-	TGTGCCAGCAGCCAAGTTACGGGACAACCGAACACTGAAGCTTTCTTT	CASSQVTGQPNTEAFF
TRBV5-1	-	TRBJ2-2	-	TGCGCCAGCAGCTTTGACAGGATCGATGACGGGGAGCTGTTTTTT	CASSFDRIDDGELFF
TRBV7-2	-	TRBJ2-7	-	TGTGCCAGCAGCTTCCAGGGTTTCTACGAGCAGTACTTC	CASSFQGFYEQYF
TRBV11-2	once	TRBJ2-5	TRBD2	TGTGCCAGCAGCTTAACGGGGGGGGGTGAGACCCAGTACTTC	CASSLTGGGETQYF
TRBV2	-	TRBJ1-3	-	TGTGCCAGCAGTGGAGGGGGTTTCACGGGAAACACCATATATTTT	CASSGGGFTGNTIYF
TRBV19	-	TRBJ2-7	-	TGTGCCAGTAGTATAGATCATAGCTCCTACGAGCAGTACTTC	CASSIDHSSYEQYF
TRBV3-1/TRBV3-2	-	TRBJ2-3	TRBD1	TGTGCCAGCAGCCCCCTTCCGACAGGGGCGGGAGATACGCAGTATTTT	CASSPLPTGAGDTQYF
TRBV27	-	TRBJ1-4	-	TGTGCCAGTGACAGCGAAGACAATGAAAAACTGTTTTTT	CASDSEDNEKLFF
TRBV3-1/TRBV3-2	-	TRBJ2-1	-	TGTGCCAGCAGCCGCAGTAAACAGGACCACACCGTCAATGAGCAGTTCTTC	CASSRSKQDHTVNEQFF
TRBV15	-	TRBJ1-3	-	TGTGCCACCAGCAGAGAAGCCGCGGATCGCTCTGGAAACACCATATATTTT	CATSREAADRSGNTIYF
TRBV6-6	-	TRBJ2-2	TRBD2	TGTGCCAGCAGTCCCAAACCGGGACTAGCGGGAGACGGGGAGCTGTTTTTT	CASSPKPGLAGDGELFF
TRBV25-1	-	TRBJ2-7	-	TGTGCCAGCAGTGAAGAGACAGGAAACTCCTACGAGCAGTACTTC	CASSEETGNSYEQYF
TRBV14	-	TRBJ2-2	TRBD1	TGTGCCAGCAGCCACGGACAGGGCACGAACACCGGGGAGCTGTTTTTT	CASSHGQGTNTGELFF
TRBV7-9	-	TRBJ1-2	-	TGTGCCAGCAGCTTAGCGCAGGGAGGCTACACCTTC	CASSLAQGGYTF
TRBV12-3/TRBV12-4	-	TRBJ2-7	-	TGTGCCAGCAGATCCCCCGGGGGGCCCCCGTACTTC	CASRSPGGPPYF
TRBV19	-	TRBJ1-6	-	TGTGCCAGTAGTGCGACTGACAATTCACCCCTCCACTTT	CASSATDNSPLHF